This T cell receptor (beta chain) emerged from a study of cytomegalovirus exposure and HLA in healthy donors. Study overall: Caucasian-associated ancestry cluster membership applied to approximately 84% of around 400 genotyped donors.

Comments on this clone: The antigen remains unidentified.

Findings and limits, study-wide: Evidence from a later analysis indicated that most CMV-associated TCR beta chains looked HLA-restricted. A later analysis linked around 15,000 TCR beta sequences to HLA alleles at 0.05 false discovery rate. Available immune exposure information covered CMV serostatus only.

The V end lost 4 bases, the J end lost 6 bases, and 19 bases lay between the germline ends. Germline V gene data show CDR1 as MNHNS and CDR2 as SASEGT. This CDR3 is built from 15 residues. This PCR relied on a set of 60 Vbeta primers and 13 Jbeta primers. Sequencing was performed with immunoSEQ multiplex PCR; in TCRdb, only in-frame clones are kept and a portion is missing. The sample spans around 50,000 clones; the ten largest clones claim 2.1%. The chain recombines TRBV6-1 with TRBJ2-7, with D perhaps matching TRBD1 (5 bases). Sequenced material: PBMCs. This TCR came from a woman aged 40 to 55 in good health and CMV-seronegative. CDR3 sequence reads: CASSVLQALGAEQYF. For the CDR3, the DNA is TGTGCCAGCAGTGTCTTACAGGCTTTAGGGGCCGAGCAGTACTTC.